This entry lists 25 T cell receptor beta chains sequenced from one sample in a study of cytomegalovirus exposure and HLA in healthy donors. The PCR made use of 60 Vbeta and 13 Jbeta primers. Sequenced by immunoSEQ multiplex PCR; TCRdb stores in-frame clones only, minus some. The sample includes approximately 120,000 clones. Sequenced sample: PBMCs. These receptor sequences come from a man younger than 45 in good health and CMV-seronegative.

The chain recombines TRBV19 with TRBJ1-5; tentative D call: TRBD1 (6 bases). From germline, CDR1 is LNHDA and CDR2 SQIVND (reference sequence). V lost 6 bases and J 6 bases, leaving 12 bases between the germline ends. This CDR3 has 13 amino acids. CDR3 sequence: CASRTGLIQPQHF. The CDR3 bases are TGTGCCAGTAGAACAGGGTTGATTCAGCCCCAGCATTTT.

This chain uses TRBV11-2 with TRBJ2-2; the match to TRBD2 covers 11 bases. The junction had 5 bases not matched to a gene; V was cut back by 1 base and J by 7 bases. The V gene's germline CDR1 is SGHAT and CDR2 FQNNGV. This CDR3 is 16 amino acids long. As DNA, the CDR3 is TGTGCCAGCAGCTTAGGGCTAGCGGGAGGTCACGGGGAGCTGTTTTTT. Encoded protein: CASSLGLAGGHGELFF.

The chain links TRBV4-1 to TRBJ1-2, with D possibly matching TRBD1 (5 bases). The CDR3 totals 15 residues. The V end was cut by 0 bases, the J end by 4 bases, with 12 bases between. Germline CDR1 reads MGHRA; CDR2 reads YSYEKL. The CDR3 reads CASSQDPRGGYGYTF. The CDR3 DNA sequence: TGCGCCAGCAGCCAAGACCCCCGGGGGGGCTATGGCTACACCTTC.

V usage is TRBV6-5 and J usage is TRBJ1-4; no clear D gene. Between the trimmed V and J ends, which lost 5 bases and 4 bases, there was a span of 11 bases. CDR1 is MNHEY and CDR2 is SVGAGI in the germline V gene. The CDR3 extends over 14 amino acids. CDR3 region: CASSEPGINEKLFF. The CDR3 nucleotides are TGTGCCAGCAGTGAACCGGGGATTAATGAAAAACTGTTTTTT.

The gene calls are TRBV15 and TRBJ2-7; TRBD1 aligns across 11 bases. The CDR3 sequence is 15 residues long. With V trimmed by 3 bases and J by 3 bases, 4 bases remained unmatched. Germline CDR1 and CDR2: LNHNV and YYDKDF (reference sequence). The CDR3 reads CATSRSGTGGYEQYF. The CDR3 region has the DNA TGTGCCACCAGCAGGTCGGGGACAGGGGGCTACGAGCAGTACTTC.

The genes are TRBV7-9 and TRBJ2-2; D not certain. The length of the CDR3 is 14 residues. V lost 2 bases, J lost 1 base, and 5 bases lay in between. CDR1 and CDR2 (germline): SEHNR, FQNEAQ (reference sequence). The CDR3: CASSLSVNTGELFF. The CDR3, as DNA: TGTGCCAGCAGCTTATCTGTGAACACCGGGGAGCTGTTTTTT.

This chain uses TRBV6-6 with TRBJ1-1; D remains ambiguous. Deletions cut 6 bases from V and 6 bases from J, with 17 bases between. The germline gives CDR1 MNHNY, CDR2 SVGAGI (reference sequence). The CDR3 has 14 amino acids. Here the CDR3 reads CASSLPNHVPEAFF. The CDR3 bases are TGTGCCAGCAGCCTACCAAATCACGTCCCTGAAGCTTTCTTT.

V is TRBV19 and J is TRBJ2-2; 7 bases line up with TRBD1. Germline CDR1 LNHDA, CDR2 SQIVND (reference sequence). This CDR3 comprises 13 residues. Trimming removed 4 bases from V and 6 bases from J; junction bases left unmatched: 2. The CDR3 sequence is CASSRQGPGELFF. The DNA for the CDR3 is TGTGCCAGTAGTAGACAGGGTCCCGGGGAGCTGTTTTTT.

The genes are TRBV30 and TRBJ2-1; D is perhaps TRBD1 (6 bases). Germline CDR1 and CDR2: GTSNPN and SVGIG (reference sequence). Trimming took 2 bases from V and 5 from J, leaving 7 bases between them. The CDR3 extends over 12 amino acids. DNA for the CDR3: TGTGCCTGGAGTACAGGGAACAATGAGCAGTTCTTC. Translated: CAWSTGNNEQFF.

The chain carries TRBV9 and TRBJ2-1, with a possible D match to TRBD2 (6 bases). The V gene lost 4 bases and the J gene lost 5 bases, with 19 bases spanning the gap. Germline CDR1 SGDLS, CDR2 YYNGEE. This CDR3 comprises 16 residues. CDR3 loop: CASSLGLRFLDNEQFF. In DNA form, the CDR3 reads TGTGCCAGCAGCTTGGGACTCCGGTTTTTGGACAATGAGCAGTTCTTC.

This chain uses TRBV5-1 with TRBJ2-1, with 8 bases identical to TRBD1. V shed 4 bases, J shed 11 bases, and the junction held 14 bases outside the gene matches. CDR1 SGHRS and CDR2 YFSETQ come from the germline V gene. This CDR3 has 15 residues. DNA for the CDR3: TGCGCCAGCAGCATCGACAGGGGACGACTCGAAAAGCAGTTCTTC. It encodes CASSIDRGRLEKQFF.

The CDR3 loop is CAIREGQASGNTIYF. CDR3 nucleotides: TGTGCCATCAGAGAAGGACAGGCCTCTGGAAACACCATATATTTT. The chain couples TRBV10-3 to TRBJ1-3, with 7 bases lining up with TRBD1. The CDR3 consists of 15 residues. Germline lookup yields CDR1 ENHRY and CDR2 SYGVKD. J gave up 0 bases and V 6 bases, and 5 bases lay outside the gene matches.

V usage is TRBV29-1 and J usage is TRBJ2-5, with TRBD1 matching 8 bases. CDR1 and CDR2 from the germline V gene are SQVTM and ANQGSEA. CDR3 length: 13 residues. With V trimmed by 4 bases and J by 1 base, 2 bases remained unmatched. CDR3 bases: TGCAGCGTTGCCACAGGGGGCCAAGAGACCCAGTACTTC. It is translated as CSVATGGQETQYF. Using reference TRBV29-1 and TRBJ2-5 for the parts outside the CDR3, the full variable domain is SAVISQKPSRDICQRGTSLTIQCQVDSQVTMMFWYRQQPGQSLTLIATANQGSEATYESGFVIDKFPISRPNLTFSTLTVSNMSPEDSSIYLCSVATGGQETQYFGPGTRLLVL.

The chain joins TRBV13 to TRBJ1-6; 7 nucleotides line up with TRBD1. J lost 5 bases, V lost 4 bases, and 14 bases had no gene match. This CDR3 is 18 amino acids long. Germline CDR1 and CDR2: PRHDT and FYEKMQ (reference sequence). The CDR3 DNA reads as TGTGCCAGCAGCTCGGAAACGGACAGGCGTGGGGATAATTCACCCCTCCACTTT. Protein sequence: CASSSETDRRGDNSPLHF.

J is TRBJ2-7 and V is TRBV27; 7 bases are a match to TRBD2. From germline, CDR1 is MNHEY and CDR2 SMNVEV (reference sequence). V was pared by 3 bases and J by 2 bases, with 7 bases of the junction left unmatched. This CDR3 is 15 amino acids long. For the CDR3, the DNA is TGTGCCAGCAGTTTTCTCGCCGGGACTACCTACGAGCAGTACTTC. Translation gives CASSFLAGTTYEQYF.

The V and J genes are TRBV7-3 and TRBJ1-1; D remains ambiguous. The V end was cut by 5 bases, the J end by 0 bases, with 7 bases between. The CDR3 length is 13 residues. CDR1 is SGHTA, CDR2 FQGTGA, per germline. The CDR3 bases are TGTGCCAGCAGCGGAGCAGTGAACACTGAAGCTTTCTTT. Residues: CASSGAVNTEAFF.

CDR3 loop: CASSLGHASGNTDTQYF. The CDR3 DNA sequence: TGCGCCAGCAGCCTCGGTCATGCTAGCGGAAACACAGATACGCAGTATTTT. The chain joins TRBV5-1 to TRBJ2-3, with 7 positions matching TRBD2. Trimming at V came to 4 bases and at J to 2 bases, leaving 13 bases not matched to a gene. Germline loops: CDR1 SGHRS, CDR2 YFSETQ. There are 17 residues in the CDR3.

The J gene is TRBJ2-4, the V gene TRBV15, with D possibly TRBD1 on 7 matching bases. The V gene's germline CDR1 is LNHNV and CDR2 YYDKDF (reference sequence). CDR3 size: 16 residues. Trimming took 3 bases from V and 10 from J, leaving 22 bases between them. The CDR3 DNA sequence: TGTGCCACCAGCAGCCCCGACAGGGTGGGGGACTTGATTCAGTACTTC. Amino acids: CATSSPDRVGDLIQYF.

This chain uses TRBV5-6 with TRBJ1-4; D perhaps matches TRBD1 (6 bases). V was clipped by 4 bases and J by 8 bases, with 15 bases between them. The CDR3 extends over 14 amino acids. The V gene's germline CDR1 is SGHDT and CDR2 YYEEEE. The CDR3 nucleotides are TGTGCCAGCAGCGTACAGGGACTATCCGAAAAACTGTTTTTT. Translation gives CASSVQGLSEKLFF.

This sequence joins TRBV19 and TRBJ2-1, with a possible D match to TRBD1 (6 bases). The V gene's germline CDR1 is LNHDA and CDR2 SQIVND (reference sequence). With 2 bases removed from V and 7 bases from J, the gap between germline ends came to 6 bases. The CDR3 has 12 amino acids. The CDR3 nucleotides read TGTGCCAGTAGTATAACAGGGAATGAGCAGTTCTTC. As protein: CASSITGNEQFF.

The DNA for the CDR3 is TGTGCCAGCAGTTTAGGAAACGGACAGGGGGCCTATGGCTACACCTTC. Translating gives CASSLGNGQGAYGYTF. The J gene is TRBJ1-2, the V gene TRBV27; 11 nucleotides agree with TRBD1. The J segment lost 4 bases and the V segment lost 2 bases, leaving 6 bases of the junction unmatched. The CDR3 extends over 16 amino acids. Looked up from germline, CDR1 is MNHEY and CDR2 is SMNVEV (reference sequence).

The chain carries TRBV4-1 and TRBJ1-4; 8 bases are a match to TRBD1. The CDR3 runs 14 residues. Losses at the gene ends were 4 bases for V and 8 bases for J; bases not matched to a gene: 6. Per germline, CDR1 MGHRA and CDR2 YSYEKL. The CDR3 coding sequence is TGCGCCAGCAGCCTCACAGGGGGTGGGGAAAAACTGTTTTTT. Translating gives CASSLTGGGEKLFF.

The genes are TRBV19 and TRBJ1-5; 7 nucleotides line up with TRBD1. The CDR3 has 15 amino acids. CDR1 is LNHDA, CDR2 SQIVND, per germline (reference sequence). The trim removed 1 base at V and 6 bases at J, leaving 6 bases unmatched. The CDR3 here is CASSIGTGGAQPQHF. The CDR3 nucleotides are TGTGCCAGTAGTATAGGGACAGGAGGAGCTCAGCCCCAGCATTTT.

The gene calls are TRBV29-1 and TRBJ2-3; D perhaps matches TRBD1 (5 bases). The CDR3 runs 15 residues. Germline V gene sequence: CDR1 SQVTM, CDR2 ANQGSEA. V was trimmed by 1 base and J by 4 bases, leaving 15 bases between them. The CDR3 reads CSVEGPQGPADTQYF. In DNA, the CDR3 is TGCAGCGTTGAAGGCCCCCAGGGCCCGGCAGATACGCAGTATTTT.

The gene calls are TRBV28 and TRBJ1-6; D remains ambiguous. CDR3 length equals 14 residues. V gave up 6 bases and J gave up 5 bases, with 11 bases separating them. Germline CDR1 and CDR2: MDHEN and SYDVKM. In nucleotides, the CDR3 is TGTGCCAGCAGCCCCCCCCCAGATAATTCACCCCTCCACTTT. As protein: CASSPPPDNSPLHF.